The sequence of this T cell receptor beta chain was determined in a study of a mutant IDH1 vaccine in newly diagnosed glioma. On the study more broadly: Visit V12 was at week 35; visit V13 was at week 47.

Time point described: week 47, end of study. In the vaccine, a single dose held 300 ug of the mutant IDH1 20-mer peptide, along with topical imiquimod. Patients, over weeks 1, 3, 5, 7, 11, 15, 19 and 23, received a total of eight vaccinations. J was trimmed by 5 bases and V by 0 bases; bases with no gene match: 4. Germline CDR1 and CDR2: LGHNA and YNFKEQ. This CDR3 comprises 16 residues. On this clone itself: Its target is not known.

Libraries were prepared by immunoSEQ multiplex PCR; TCRdb keeps only in-frame clonotypes and omits some of them. The sample holds roughly 56,000 clones, less than 85% seen once. The rearrangement joins TRBV4-2 to TRBJ2-2; 9 bases match TRBD2. This TCR derives from a woman aged 40 to 55 with glioma. Some clones in this sample may be carry-over from other donors' samples. Sequencing used PBMCs, obtained from a glioma patient whose treatment included an IDH1 peptide vaccine. CDR3: CASSQDPSGGTGELFF. CDR3 nucleotides: TGTGCCAGCAGCCAAGATCCCAGCGGGGGGACCGGGGAGCTGTTTTTT.